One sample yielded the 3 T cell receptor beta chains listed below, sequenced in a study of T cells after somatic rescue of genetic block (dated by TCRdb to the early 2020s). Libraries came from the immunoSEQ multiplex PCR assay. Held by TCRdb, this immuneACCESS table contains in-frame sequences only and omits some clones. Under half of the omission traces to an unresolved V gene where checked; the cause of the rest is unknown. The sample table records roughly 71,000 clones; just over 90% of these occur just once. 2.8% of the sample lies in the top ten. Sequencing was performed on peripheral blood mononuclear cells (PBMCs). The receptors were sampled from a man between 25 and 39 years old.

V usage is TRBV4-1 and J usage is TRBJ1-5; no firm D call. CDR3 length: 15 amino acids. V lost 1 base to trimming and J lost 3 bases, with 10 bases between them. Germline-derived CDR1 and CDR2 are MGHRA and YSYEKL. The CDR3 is CASSQVERPNQPQHF. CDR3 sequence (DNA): TGCGCCAGCAGCCAAGTCGAACGCCCCAATCAGCCCCAGCATTTT.

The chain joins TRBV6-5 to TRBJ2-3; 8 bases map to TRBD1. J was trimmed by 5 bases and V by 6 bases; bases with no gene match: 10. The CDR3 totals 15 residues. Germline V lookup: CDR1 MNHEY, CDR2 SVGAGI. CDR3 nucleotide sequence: TGTGCCAGCAGCATGCCGAGACAGGGGATAGATACGCAGTATTTT. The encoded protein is CASSMPRQGIDTQYF.

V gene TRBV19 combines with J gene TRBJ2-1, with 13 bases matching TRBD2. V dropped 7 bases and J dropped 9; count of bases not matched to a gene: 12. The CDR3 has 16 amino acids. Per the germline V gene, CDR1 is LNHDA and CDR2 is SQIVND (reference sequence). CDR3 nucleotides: TGTGCCAGTACAGGGTGGACTAGCGGGAGTGTTAGTGAGCAGTTCTTC. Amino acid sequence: CASTGWTSGSVSEQFF.